Below, 21 T cell receptor beta chains from the same sample are listed, as sequenced in a study of T cells expressing NK-cell markers (dated by TCRdb to about 2020). The method was 5' RACE. The sequencer was an Illumina HiSeq 2000. TCRdb reprocessed the reads, reporting each CDR3 protein sequence once and no DNA. The sample table records roughly 390,000 distinct CDR3 sequences. The ten most abundant clones make up around 4.9% of the sample. Sequencing was performed on blood T cells: a sorted CD56 or NKG2C T cell subset, CD4+ or CD8+ T cells, or bulk PBMC T cells (not recorded which). Receptor source: a man aged 18 to 69 in good health.

The chain uses TRBV6-4 and TRBJ2-1; the D call from TCRdb, TRBD2, cannot be confirmed without DNA. The CDR3 has 15 residues. Germline CDR1 is MRHNA and CDR2 is SNTAGT. CDR3 sequence reads: CASSDSGLAGNEQFF.

This CDR3 reads CASSTDRGSEAFF. The V call is TRBV18, the J call TRBJ1-1. This CDR3 has 13 residues. CDR1 is KGHSH, CDR2 LQKENI, per germline.

The CDR3 is CATYSGGYTDTQYF. The chain employs TRBV2 and TRBJ2-3; absent DNA, TCRdb's TRBD2 call cannot be checked. This CDR3 spans 14 amino acids. CDR1 and CDR2 (germline): SNHLY, FYNNEI.

The chain employs TRBV12-3 or TRBV12-4 and TRBJ2-1; TCRdb lists TRBD2, though no DNA is available to test this call. The CDR3 totals 15 residues. The CDR3 here is CASSLLAGNNNEQFF.

This chain uses TRBV18 with TRBJ2-1. CDR1 is KGHSH and CDR2 is LQKENI in the germline V gene. The CDR3 runs to 15 residues. CDR3: CASSPLGISYNEQFF. The variable domain in full, with the rest retrieved from reference TRBV18 and TRBJ2-1, is NAGVMQNPRHLVRRRGQEARLRCSPMKGHSHVYWYRQLPEEGLKFMVYLQKENIIDESGMPKERFSAEFPKEGPSILRIQQVVRGDSAAYFCASSPLGISYNEQFFGPGTRLTVL.

This rearrangement joins TRBV5-6 to TRBJ2-5; no DNA is available, so the TRBD1 call from TCRdb remains unchecked. Germline V gives CDR1 SGHDT, CDR2 YYEEEE. This CDR3 is 16 amino acids long. This CDR3 reads CASSARTGVRGETQYF.

The rearrangement links TRBV5-5 to TRBJ2-2; TCRdb's assignment of TRBD2 cannot be checked, as there is no DNA. The CDR3 consists of 15 residues. Per germline, CDR1 SGHKS and CDR2 YYEKEE (reference sequence). CDR3 in amino acids: CASSFSSPSTGELFF.

The chain uses TRBV5-1 and TRBJ2-7; TCRdb names TRBD1, which stays unverified in the absence of DNA. The CDR3 has 17 amino acids. Germline V gene data show CDR1 as SGHRS and CDR2 as YFSETQ. The CDR3: CASSLLVGGGSSYEQYF. The full variable domain, completed using reference TRBV5-1 and TRBJ2-7, is KAGVTQTPRYLIKTRGQQVTLSCSPISGHRSVSWYQQTPGQGLQFLFEYFSETQRNKGNFPGRFSGRQFSNSRSEMNVSTLELGDSALYLCASSLLVGGGSSYEQYFGPGTRLTVT.

V gene TRBV9 combines with J gene TRBJ2-7. Germline V CDR1 and CDR2: SGDLS, YYNGEE. This CDR3 region has 16 residues. CDR3 protein: CASSASRRSQTYEQYF.

V usage is TRBV5-4 and J usage is TRBJ1-2. The CDR3 is made up of 16 amino acids. CDR1 is SGHNT and CDR2 is YYREEE in the germline V gene (reference sequence). CDR3 protein: CASSHNTRRGPYGYTF.

The chain's CDR3 is CASSRREAYGYTF. J is TRBJ1-2 and V is TRBV6-2 or TRBV6-3. Germline-derived CDR1 and CDR2 are MNHEY and SVGEGT. CDR3 length equals 13 residues.

The rearrangement joins TRBV13 to TRBJ2-2; TCRdb outputs TRBD2, but without DNA this stays unchecked. Germline V gives CDR1 PRHDT, CDR2 FYEKMQ (reference sequence). The CDR3 is made up of 16 amino acids. CDR3: CASSWRGATNTGELFF.

This rearrangement joins TRBV7-2 to TRBJ2-2. Germline V lookup: CDR1 SGHTA, CDR2 FQGNSA. CDR3 length: 14 amino acids. CDR3 residues: CASGGSVYTGELFF.

This CDR3 reads CASKSTGSGEKLFF. V is TRBV3-1 and J is TRBJ1-4; TCRdb calls TRBD1, which cannot be checked without DNA. CDR3 length equals 14 residues. CDR1 is LGHDT and CDR2 is YNNKEL in the germline V gene (reference sequence).

The chain has TRBV12-3 or TRBV12-4 and TRBJ2-6. The length of the CDR3 is 17 residues. CDR3 protein: CASSFKSYSSGANVLTF.

The chain has TRBV6-4 and TRBJ2-7. The V gene's germline CDR1 is MRHNA and CDR2 SNTAGT. This CDR3 is 15 amino acids long. CDR3 region: CASSDRGVTSYEQYF.

The V call is TRBV20-1, the J call TRBJ2-6; the TRBD1 assignment by TCRdb is unverifiable without DNA. This CDR3 is built from 18 residues. Germline V gene data show CDR1 as DFQATT and CDR2 as SNEGSKA (reference sequence). CDR3: CSARIRTGVPSGANVLTF.

The chain has TRBV4-2 and TRBJ2-5. CDR3 length: 17 amino acids. CDR1 is LGHNA, CDR2 YNFKEQ, per germline. CDR3 protein: CASSQDLWGAGRETQYF.

The chain joins TRBV4-1 to TRBJ2-3; without DNA, the TCRdb call of TRBD2 cannot be checked. The CDR3 sequence is 16 residues long. Per the germline V gene, CDR1 is MGHRA and CDR2 is YSYEKL. The CDR3 loop is CASSQDWREGGDTQYF.

The chain employs TRBV20-1 and TRBJ1-2; TCRdb's D call, TRBD1, is unchecked because there is no DNA. This CDR3 has 15 amino acids. Germline lookup yields CDR1 DFQATT and CDR2 SNEGSKA (reference sequence). The CDR3 spells CSAGGGQGQNYGYTF.

The rearrangement links TRBV30 to TRBJ2-7; lacking DNA, the TRBD1 call made by TCRdb goes unchecked. CDR3 size: 16 residues. CDR1 and CDR2 (germline): GTSNPN, SVGIG (reference sequence). This chain's CDR3 is CAWSKDWDRAFYEQYF.